The 28 T cell receptor beta chains presented below share a single source sample, sequenced in a study of OX40 agonist ivuxolimab in advanced cancers. Method: immunoSEQ multiplex PCR; TCRdb's copy keeps in-frame clones and lacks some. The sample lists about 83,000 clones; approximately 79% were seen once. The material sequenced was CD4+ or CD8+ T cells sorted from blood, taken in a trial of the OX40 agonist ivuxolimab. Receptors were obtained from an adult with an advanced solid tumor such as melanoma, head and neck, liver or kidney cancer.

This chain links TRBV7-2 with TRBJ2-7, with TRBD2 as a possible D gene (5 bases). V was pared by 5 bases and J by 9 bases, with 23 bases between. Germline loops: CDR1 SGHTA, CDR2 FQGNSA. The CDR3 spans 15 residues. CDR3 amino acids: CASSPPAGPRGGQYF. The CDR3 DNA reads as TGTGCCAGCAGCCCACCCGCCGGGCCAAGAGGAGGGCAGTACTTC.

CDR3 DNA sequence: TGTGCCAGCAGCGGCCGACTAGCGAGCGCCGGGGAGCTGTTTTTT. As protein: CASSGRLASAGELFF. The V call is TRBV7-2, the J call TRBJ2-2, with 8 positions matching TRBD2. CDR1 is SGHTA, CDR2 FQGNSA, per germline. This CDR3 region has 15 residues. Unmatched junction bases numbered 8, after V lost 5 bases and J lost 6 bases.

The rearrangement links TRBV28 to TRBJ2-7; D is possibly TRBD2 (7 bases). Germline loops: CDR1 MDHEN, CDR2 SYDVKM. This CDR3 contains 14 residues. V gave up 8 bases and J gave up 2 bases, with 16 bases separating them. CDR3 residues: CASGDNRGAYEQYF. CDR3 in DNA: TGTGCCAGCGGGGACAACCGGGGGGCCTACGAGCAGTACTTC. The complete variable domain, with remaining parts taken from reference TRBV28 and TRBJ2-7, reads DVKVTQSSRYLVKRTGEKVFLECVQDMDHENMFWYRQDPGLGLRLIYFSYDVKMKEKGDIPEGYSVSREKKERFSLILESASTNQTSMYLCASGDNRGAYEQYFGPGTRLTVT.

As for this clone: The sample contains more than one DNA sequence encoding this CDR3. The rearrangement joins TRBV28 to TRBJ1-2; D ambiguous. The CDR3 is made up of 14 amino acids. Trimming cost V 5 bases and J 5 bases, with 15 bases left between them. From germline, CDR1 is MDHEN and CDR2 SYDVKM. The DNA of the CDR3 is TGTGCCAGCAGTCTCGCGGCCCGGGCGTATGGCTACACCTTC. Translation gives CASSLAARAYGYTF.

This clone has a handful of counts. The chain has TRBV9 and TRBJ1-6; TRBD1 is a possible D gene (6 bases). V lost 1 base and J lost 5, with 16 bases in between. The CDR3 has 17 amino acids. Per the germline V gene, CDR1 is SGDLS and CDR2 is YYNGEE. The CDR3 DNA sequence: TGTGCCAGCAGCGTAAAGGCAGGGGCCGAGAATAATTCACCCCTCCACTTT. It translates to CASSVKAGAENNSPLHF.

The rearrangement uses TRBV7-2 and TRBJ2-6, with D maybe TRBD2 (5 bases). The CDR3 length is 11 residues. CDR1 is SGHTA and CDR2 is FQGNSA in the germline V gene. Trimming took 1 base from V and 16 from J, leaving 8 bases between them. CDR3 in amino acids: CASSLGPGLTF. The CDR3, as DNA: TGTGCCAGCAGCTTAGGGCCGGGGCTGACTTTC.

This clone was seen only a few times. The chain is built from TRBV28 and TRBJ1-2; 11 bases are a match to TRBD1. This CDR3 region has 14 residues. Looked up from germline, CDR1 is MDHEN and CDR2 is SYDVKM. The V and J ends lost 4 bases and 2 bases, in that order; junction bases with no gene match: 0. The CDR3 DNA follows: TGTGCCAGCAGTTGGACAGGGGGCAACTATGGCTACACCTTC. This encodes CASSWTGGNYGYTF.

V usage is TRBV7-8 and J usage is TRBJ1-2; unclear D gene. Germline CDR1 reads SGHVS; CDR2 reads FQNEAQ. This CDR3 is 14 amino acids long. Trimming shortened V by 5 bases and J by 1 base, and 11 bases separated the two germline ends. The CDR3 loop reads CASSPDHDNYGYTF. CDR3 DNA: TGTGCCAGCAGCCCAGACCACGATAACTATGGCTACACCTTC.

This chain uses TRBV4-1 with TRBJ2-5; the D call may be TRBD1 or TRBD2 (5 bases each). Germline assignment: CDR1 MGHRA and CDR2 YSYEKL. There are 13 residues in the CDR3. Trimming removed 4 bases at V and 10 bases at J, with 16 bases between. The CDR3 bases are TGCGCCAGCAGCCTCGCCGGGGCCCGTGGCCAGTACTTC. Translated, it gives CASSLAGARGQYF.

The sample holds a few counts of this clone. V usage is TRBV28 and J usage is TRBJ2-3; TRBD2 might be the D (7 bases). With 2 bases removed from V and 1 base from J, the gap between germline ends came to 19 bases. Germline CDR1 reads MDHEN; CDR2 reads SYDVKM. The CDR3 has 18 amino acids. The CDR3 DNA follows: TGTGCCAGCAGTTTAACCCACCCCGGGGGGCTGCGCACAGATACGCAGTATTTT. This encodes CASSLTHPGGLRTDTQYF.

This clone turned up a few times. The chain's CDR3 is CASGVGGGYTF. The DNA of the CDR3 is TGTGCCAGTGGGGTCGGAGGCGGCTACACCTTC. This chain uses TRBV2 with TRBJ1-2, with D unclear. From germline, CDR1 is SNHLY and CDR2 FYNNEI. The CDR3 totals 11 residues. Trimming removed 9 bases at V and 8 bases at J, with 13 bases between.

This chain links TRBV11-2 with TRBJ1-2; no clear D. The CDR3 covers 13 residues. CDR1 SGHAT and CDR2 FQNNGV come from the germline V gene. The V gene lost 1 base and the J gene lost 2 bases, with 5 bases spanning the gap. The CDR3 loop reads CASSLAGNYGYTF. In DNA, the CDR3 is TGTGCCAGCAGCTTAGCGGGGAACTATGGCTACACCTTC. The full variable domain, its missing parts supplied by reference TRBV11-2 and TRBJ1-2, is EAGVAQSPRYKIIEKRQSVAFWCNPISGHATLYWYQQILGQGPKLLIQFQNNGVVDDSQLPKDRFSAERLKGVDSTLKIQPAKLEDSAVYLCASSLAGNYGYTFGSGTRLTVV.

Regarding this clone: Germline is not matched at one junction end, which may reflect a read error. The chain combines TRBV5-4 with TRBJ1-1; D remains unclear. This CDR3 is built from 14 residues. The V gene's germline CDR1 is SGHNT and CDR2 YYREEE (reference sequence). CDR3 sequence: CASTQNRGSTEAFF. Here the CDR3 DNA reads TGCGCCAGCACCCAAAATCGGGGAAGCACTGAAGCTTTCTTT.

This chain joins TRBV9 and TRBJ2-3; D perhaps matches TRBD1 (6 bases). The CDR3 length is 15 residues. Germline V gene sequence: CDR1 SGDLS, CDR2 YYNGEE. The ends were cut back, 4 bases at V and 0 bases at J, with 12 bases in the middle. This chain's CDR3 is CASSPSTGSTDTQYF. The CDR3 DNA reads TGTGCCAGCAGCCCCTCGACAGGAAGCACAGATACGCAGTATTTT.

The V call is TRBV7-6, the J call TRBJ2-7, with 7 bases that match TRBD2. Per germline, CDR1 SGHVS and CDR2 FNYEAQ. V lost 1 base and J lost 7; bases outside the gene matches: 4. This CDR3 region has 13 residues. The DNA for the CDR3 is TGTGCCAGCAGCTTAGTGCGGGAGAGGGAGCAGTACTTC. Amino acids: CASSLVREREQYF.

This chain uses TRBV28 with TRBJ1-2; 7 bases fit TRBD1. The CDR3 sequence is 15 residues long. The trim removed 5 bases at V and 4 bases at J, leaving 10 bases unmatched. Germline lookup yields CDR1 MDHEN and CDR2 SYDVKM. The CDR3 DNA reads TGTGCCAGCAGTCTGGGCAGGGGGATTGGCTATGGCTACACCTTC. Protein sequence: CASSLGRGIGYGYTF.

The J gene is TRBJ1-4, the V gene TRBV27; no clear D gene. The CDR3 has 15 residues. V lost 6 bases and J 0 bases, leaving 11 bases between the germline ends. Germline values: CDR1 MNHEY, CDR2 SMNVEV (reference sequence). In DNA, the CDR3 is TGTGCCAGCAGAATGATCAGTGCAACTAATGAAAAACTGTTTTTT. It encodes CASRMISATNEKLFF.

This clone has only a few counts. This chain connects TRBV2 to TRBJ1-2; D is possibly TRBD1 (5 bases). The CDR3 runs to 13 residues. Germline V lookup: CDR1 SNHLY, CDR2 FYNNEI. The V end lost 4 bases, the J end lost 2 bases, and 8 bases lay between the germline ends. In DNA, the CDR3 is TGTGCCAGCAGTGCGGAGGGGAACTATGGCTACACCTTC. Protein sequence: CASSAEGNYGYTF.

V gene TRBV2 combines with J gene TRBJ2-7; 9 bases match TRBD1. The CDR3 is 15 residues long. V was clipped by 7 bases and J by 0 bases; unmatched bases: 7. CDR1 SNHLY and CDR2 FYNNEI come from the germline V gene. CDR3 sequence (DNA): TGTGCCAGCAAAATGGACAGGGGCAGCTCCTACGAGCAGTACTTC. It encodes CASKMDRGSSYEQYF.

In DNA, the CDR3 is TGTGCCAGAACCCTCCTCTTGGGAGGTCTAGATACGCAGTATTTT. Translation gives CARTLLLGGLDTQYF. The chain links TRBV7-3 to TRBJ2-3, with D possibly being TRBD2 (6 bases). This CDR3 has 15 amino acids. Germline CDR1 is SGHTA and CDR2 is FQGTGA. V was trimmed by 9 bases and J by 5 bases, leaving 21 bases between them.

This chain links TRBV30 with TRBJ1-4; tentative D call: TRBD1 (5 bases). Germline V gene data show CDR1 as GTSNPN and CDR2 as SVGIG (reference sequence). This CDR3 contains 13 residues. The germline V and J ends were trimmed by 7 bases and 8 bases, with 17 bases remaining between them. CDR3 protein: CALAPGFEEKLFF. CDR3 coding DNA: TGTGCCTTGGCTCCAGGGTTCGAGGAAAAACTGTTTTTT. The entire variable domain, with the rest obtained from reference TRBV30 and TRBJ1-4, is as follows: SQTIHQWPATLVQPVGSPLSLECTVEGTSNPNLYWYRQAAGRGLQLLFYSVGIGQISSEVPQNLSASRPQDRQFILSSKKLLLSDSGFYLCALAPGFEEKLFFGSGTQLSVL.

The chain links TRBV13 to TRBJ2-3, with a possible D match to TRBD1 (5 bases). The CDR3 has 14 amino acids. Germline V gene lookup returns CDR1 PRHDT and CDR2 FYEKMQ (reference sequence). The V and J ends lost 5 bases and 1 base respectively, with 10 bases between them. The CDR3 DNA follows: TGTGCCAGCAGCAAGGGGCTCGGCACAGATACGCAGTATTTT. This translates into CASSKGLGTDTQYF.

This clone was recorded once. DNA for the CDR3: TGTGCCAGCAGAATGACAGGGGGGGACACTGAAGCTTTCTTT. As protein: CASRMTGGDTEAFF. V gene TRBV2 combines with J gene TRBJ1-1, with TRBD1 identical over 9 bases. Germline CDR1 SNHLY, CDR2 FYNNEI. This CDR3 has 14 amino acids. The junction had 5 bases not matched to a gene; V was cut back by 6 bases and J by 3 bases.

This clone was detected once. The chain uses TRBV5-1 and TRBJ2-3; no reliable D call. Germline-derived CDR1 and CDR2 are SGHRS and YFSETQ. The germline V and J ends were trimmed by 4 bases and 4 bases, with 13 bases remaining between them. The CDR3 consists of 14 residues. The CDR3 nucleotides read TGCGCCAGCAGCCCCAGTGTTTCAGCAGATACGCAGTATTTT. It specifies CASSPSVSADTQYF.

The V call is TRBV30, the J call TRBJ2-1; 8 nucleotides align to TRBD2. Germline CDR1 GTSNPN, CDR2 SVGIG (reference sequence). Losses at the gene ends were 5 bases for V and 0 bases for J; bases not matched to a gene: 0. CDR3 size: 13 residues. The CDR3 DNA is TGTGCCTGGGGACTAGCCTCCTACAATGAGCAGTTCTTC. This encodes CAWGLASYNEQFF.

The chain uses TRBV6-5 and TRBJ1-5; a weak D match, TRBD1 (6 bases). V lost 6 bases and J lost 0, with 12 bases in between. This CDR3 has 15 amino acids. Germline CDR1 MNHEY, CDR2 SVGAGI. The CDR3 protein is CASSTGSHSNQPQHF. The CDR3 nucleotides are TGTGCCAGCAGCACAGGGAGCCATAGCAATCAGCCCCAGCATTTT.

This chain joins TRBV4-1 and TRBJ1-2; 9 positions match TRBD1. The trim removed 5 bases at V and 3 bases at J, leaving 10 bases unmatched. The CDR3 sequence is 16 residues long. The V gene's germline CDR1 is MGHRA and CDR2 YSYEKL. The CDR3 is CASSYSGRDRDYGYTF. CDR3 sequence (DNA): TGCGCCAGCAGCTACTCAGGCCGGGACAGGGACTATGGCTACACCTTC.

The chain links TRBV27 to TRBJ2-2; the D is unclear. Germline V CDR1 and CDR2: MNHEY, SMNVEV (reference sequence). The length of the CDR3 is 14 residues. The V end lost 2 bases, the J end lost 1 base, and 5 bases lay between the germline ends. The chain's CDR3 is CASSLTWNTGELFF. The DNA for the CDR3 is TGTGCCAGCAGTTTAACATGGAACACCGGGGAGCTGTTTTTT.